This TCR beta chain stems from a study of CD8+ T cells in alopecia areata. Looking at the study overall: Dosing spanned 6 to 18 months on tofacitinib, then 6 months off drug. Study-level findings and limits: Throughout tofacitinib, many expanded lesional clones continued to persist in scalp and blood. Sequencing of scalp samples also captures resident alphabeta T cells of normal skin.

The CDR3 is 16 amino acids. The V gene's germline CDR1 is SGHAT and CDR2 FQNNGV. V lost 1 base and J lost 3, with 10 bases in between. Remarks on this clone: The antigen is undetermined.

Extracted RNA was reverse transcribed, and the resulting cDNA served as sequencing template. The protocol was immunoSEQ multiplex PCR, while the TCRdb copy is restricted to in-frame clones and leaves out a portion. Here the sample spans fewer than 250,000 clones, 35% to 40% being singletons. As to treatment: oral pan-JAK inhibitor, 5-10 mg twice daily. This clonotype was obtained from a human donor with alopecia areata. V is TRBV11-2 and J is TRBJ2-6; no reliable D call. Sequenced material: CD4+ T cells sorted from blood, taken at roughly week 30, from a patient treated with tofacitinib. As DNA, the CDR3 is TGTGCCAGCAGCTTAGGTTTAGGTCTTGGGGCCAACGTCCTGACTTTC. Translation: CASSLGLGLGANVLTF.